This TCR beta chain emerged from a study of cytomegalovirus exposure and HLA in healthy donors. The PCR was carried out with 60 Vbeta primers and 13 Jbeta primers. The table came from immunoSEQ multiplex PCR; TCRdb's copy has only in-frame clones and leaves some out. Of approximately 240,000 clones listed, more than 75% are singletons. Germline V gene data show CDR1 as MNHEY and CDR2 as SVGAGI. This CDR3 region has 12 residues. Deletions cut 6 bases from V and 3 bases from J, with 8 bases between. The sample holds one count of this clone. J is TRBJ1-2 and V is TRBV6-5, with D possibly being TRBD1 (5 bases). This clonotype was obtained from a middle-aged woman in good health and CMV-seropositive. Input material: PBMCs. The CDR3 reads CASSPGHYGYTF. CDR3 DNA: TGTGCCAGCAGCCCAGGGCACTATGGCTACACCTTC.